Shown below are 28 T cell receptor beta chains from a single sample sequenced in a study of shared clonotypes between healthy human individuals. Using immunoSEQ multiplex PCR, the repertoire was profiled, and TCRdb retains in-frame clones only, with some absent. Here the sample spans a few hundred thousand clones, 65% being singletons. The source material was memory CD4+ T cells sorted from blood. The subset here: CD45RA-negative fraction. The origin of the receptors is a man aged 25-45 years in good health.

The chain uses TRBV14 and TRBJ2-7; 8 bases line up with TRBD2. Germline CDR1 and CDR2: SGHDN and FVKESK. The trim removed 1 base at V and 3 bases at J, leaving 5 bases unmatched. The CDR3 is 15 residues long. CDR3 sequence reads: CASSQGLAPLYEQYF. CDR3 DNA sequence: TGTGCCAGCAGCCAAGGACTAGCGCCGCTCTACGAGCAGTACTTC.

V gene TRBV7-3 combines with J gene TRBJ2-1, with TRBD2 identical over 8 bases. The length of the CDR3 is 15 residues. Germline V gives CDR1 SGHTA, CDR2 FQGTGA. Trimming took 5 bases from V and 4 from J; bases not matched to a gene: 7. This CDR3 reads CASSPGLASYNEQFF. The CDR3 bases are TGTGCCAGCAGCCCTGGACTAGCCTCGTACAATGAGCAGTTCTTC.

V gene TRBV5-1 combines with J gene TRBJ2-3, with TRBD1 matching 7 bases. The CDR3 covers 14 residues. Germline CDR1 reads SGHRS; CDR2 reads YFSETQ. With V trimmed by 4 bases and J by 4 bases, 6 bases remained unmatched. In DNA, the CDR3 is TGCGCCAGCAGCCAGGGACAGTTGGCAGATACGCAGTATTTT. The encoded protein is CASSQGQLADTQYF.

This clone was counted only a few times. In the same sample, other DNA sequences code for this CDR3. The rearrangement uses TRBV2 and TRBJ2-1, with D tentatively TRBD2 (6 bases). Germline values: CDR1 SNHLY, CDR2 FYNNEI. Trimming pared 8 bases from V and 0 bases from J, leaving 11 bases between. This CDR3 comprises 14 residues. The CDR3 DNA reads TGTGCCAGCCGCGGCGGGGACTCCTACAATGAGCAGTTCTTC. Its protein product is CASRGGDSYNEQFF.

This chain links TRBV7-9 with TRBJ1-2; D not resolved. V shed 4 bases and J shed 0 bases, with 18 bases lying between them. The germline V gene encodes CDR1 SEHNR and CDR2 FQNEAQ (reference sequence). There are 17 residues in the CDR3. CDR3 in DNA: TGTGCCAGCAGCTCTCAGGCAGGACGGCCAGCTAACTATGGCTACACCTTC. This encodes CASSSQAGRPANYGYTF. Together with reference TRBV7-9 and TRBJ1-2, the CDR3 gives the full variable domain: DTGVSQNPRHKITKRGQNVTFRCDPISEHNRLYWYRQTLGQGPEFLTYFQNEAQLEKSRLLSDRFSAERPKGSFSTLEIQRTEQGDSAMYLCASSSQAGRPANYGYTFGSGTRLTVV.

The rearrangement links TRBV9 to TRBJ1-3; possible D gene TRBD1, 5 bases. The germline V and J ends were trimmed by 4 bases and 7 bases, with 15 bases remaining between them. This CDR3 has 14 amino acids. Looked up from germline, CDR1 is SGDLS and CDR2 is YYNGEE. The CDR3 loop reads CASSPLQGRNTIYF. In DNA, the CDR3 is TGTGCCAGCAGCCCTCTCCAGGGACGGAACACCATATATTTT.

On this clone itself: Relative to the germline gene, one junction end is altered; a read error may explain this. The DNA of the CDR3 is TGCAGCGTTGAAGGGACAGATCCCTTC. Protein sequence: CSVEGTDPF. V gene TRBV29-1 combines with J gene TRBJ2-7; possibly TRBD1 for D (6 bases). Germline lookup yields CDR1 SQVTM and CDR2 ANQGSEA. The CDR3 runs 9 residues.

DNA of the CDR3: TGCGCCAGCAGCTTTGAACCGGGACAGGGATACGAGCAGTACTTC. Encoded protein: CASSFEPGQGYEQYF. The chain couples TRBV5-1 to TRBJ2-7, with 9 positions matching TRBD1. Germline CDR1 SGHRS, CDR2 YFSETQ. V lost 2 bases and J lost 4; bases outside the gene matches: 7. CDR3 size: 15 residues.

The chain is built from TRBV11-3 and TRBJ2-5; D not resolved. CDR1 is SGHNT and CDR2 is YENEEA in the germline V gene. The CDR3 has 12 amino acids. Trimming removed 8 bases from V and 0 bases from J, with 7 bases in between. The CDR3 loop is CASGKNQETQYF. CDR3 nucleotide sequence: TGTGCCAGCGGGAAGAACCAAGAGACCCAGTACTTC.

This clone showed up many times. This chain joins TRBV4-3 and TRBJ1-1; the D is unclear. Trimming pared 2 bases from V and 1 base from J, leaving 11 bases between. CDR3 length equals 15 residues. From germline, CDR1 is LGHNA and CDR2 YSLEER. CDR3 in amino acids: CASSQFLGRNTEAFF. CDR3 in DNA: TGCGCCAGCAGCCAATTTCTAGGGAGGAACACTGAAGCTTTCTTT.

The V and J genes are TRBV4-2 and TRBJ1-2; D uncertain. This CDR3 is built from 11 residues. CDR1 and CDR2 from the germline V gene are LGHNA and YNFKEQ. Trimming took off 1 base at V and 4 bases at J, with 1 base between the two ends. CDR3 in DNA: TGTGCCAGCAGCCAAGGCTATGGCTACACCTTC. Its translation: CASSQGYGYTF.

This chain connects TRBV13 to TRBJ2-5; D might be TRBD1 (6 bases). Looked up from germline, CDR1 is PRHDT and CDR2 is FYEKMQ (reference sequence). V was trimmed by 5 bases and J by 4 bases, leaving 11 bases between them. The CDR3 extends over 13 amino acids. CDR3 in DNA: TGTGCCAGCAGCGTACAGGGAACAGAGACCCAGTACTTC. Residues: CASSVQGTETQYF. The complete variable domain, with remaining parts taken from reference TRBV13 and TRBJ2-5, reads AAGVIQSPRHLIKEKRETATLKCYPIPRHDTVYWYQQGPGQDPQFLISFYEKMQSDKGSIPDRFSAQQFSDYHSELNMSSLELGDSALYFCASSVQGTETQYFGPGTRLLVL.

V is TRBV9 and J is TRBJ2-1; 10 bases are shared with TRBD2. V dropped 3 bases and J dropped 5; count of bases not matched to a gene: 8. This CDR3 comprises 16 residues. Germline V CDR1 and CDR2: SGDLS, YYNGEE. This CDR3 reads CASSASSGSYNNEQFF. CDR3 in DNA: TGTGCCAGCAGCGCCTCTAGCGGGAGTTACAACAATGAGCAGTTCTTC.

In its sample, this clone was seen a few times. J is TRBJ1-5 and V is TRBV7-9; weak D call: TRBD1 (5 bases). The length of the CDR3 is 15 residues. CDR1 and CDR2 from the germline V gene are SEHNR and FQNEAQ (reference sequence). Trimming took 3 bases from V and 3 from J, leaving 12 bases between them. The CDR3 spells CASSLGDSFNQPQHF. In DNA form, the CDR3 reads TGTGCCAGCAGCTTGGGAGACAGTTTCAATCAGCCCCAGCATTTT.

This CDR3 reads CASSLVVGLRGGELFF. CDR3 DNA: TGTGCCAGCAGCTTAGTTGTGGGGCTGAGAGGCGGGGAGCTGTTTTTT. The rearrangement joins TRBV7-8 to TRBJ2-2, with D perhaps matching TRBD1 (5 bases). Trimming removed 1 base from V and 7 bases from J, with 16 bases in between. This CDR3 region has 16 residues. Germline loops: CDR1 SGHVS, CDR2 FQNEAQ.

Turning to this clone: Other DNA sequences of this sample code for an identical CDR3. The J gene is TRBJ2-2, the V gene TRBV19; no reliable D call. Germline V gene data show CDR1 as LNHDA and CDR2 as SQIVND (reference sequence). The CDR3 is made up of 14 amino acids. V shed 2 bases and J shed 2 bases, with 6 bases lying between them. CDR3 protein: CASSILPNTGELFF. CDR3 sequence (DNA): TGTGCCAGTAGTATACTTCCAAACACCGGGGAGCTGTTTTTT.

The V gene is TRBV5-6, the J gene TRBJ2-2, with D unresolved. Trimming pared 0 bases from V and 3 bases from J, leaving 15 bases between. CDR1 and CDR2 from the germline V gene are SGHDT and YYEEEE. The CDR3 is 17 residues long. CDR3 DNA: TGTGCCAGCAGCTTGGGTGAGACCCGGCGGTACACCGGGGAGCTGTTTTTT. As protein: CASSLGETRRYTGELFF.

This clone was counted a few times. The chain is built from TRBV7-8 and TRBJ2-7, with 7 positions matching TRBD2. Germline assignment: CDR1 SGHVS and CDR2 FQNEAQ. With V trimmed by 1 base and J by 4 bases, 10 bases remained unmatched. This CDR3 comprises 16 residues. The CDR3 DNA is TGTGCCAGCAGCTTAGAATCGGGGGGTTCGGGGTACGAGCAGTACTTC. Its translation: CASSLESGGSGYEQYF.

A word on this clone: An end of the junction does not agree with germline; a read error may underlie this. V gene TRBV5-5 combines with J gene TRBJ2-7; possible D gene TRBD1, 8 bases. CDR1 is SGHKS, CDR2 YYEKEE, per germline (reference sequence). The CDR3 totals 16 residues. The CDR3 loop reads CASRLESGTGDYEQYF. The CDR3 bases are TGTGCCAGCAGGTTGGAGAGCGGGACAGGCGACTACGAGCAGTACTTC.

The chain employs TRBV29-1 and TRBJ2-7; D is ambiguous. Germline V CDR1 and CDR2: SQVTM, ANQGSEA. This CDR3 is built from 11 residues. Trimming left V 4 bases short and J 2 bases short, with 6 bases between. The CDR3 spells CSVVYTYEQYF. The CDR3 bases are TGCAGCGTTGTATACACCTACGAGCAGTACTTC.

A few counts support this clone. V is TRBV11-3 and J is TRBJ1-1, with D uncertain. The germline CDR1 and CDR2 sequences are SGHNT and YENEEA. Trimming took 0 bases from V and 7 from J, leaving 9 bases between them. The CDR3 is 13 amino acids. CDR3 DNA sequence: TGTGCCAGCAGCTTAGATGCCAGTTATGAAGCTTTCTTT. It specifies CASSLDASYEAFF. Combining the CDR3 with reference TRBV11-3 and TRBJ1-1 gives the whole variable domain EAGVVQSPRYKIIEKKQPVAFWCNPISGHNTLYWYLQNLGQGPELLIRYENEEAVDDSQLPKDRFSAERLKGVDSTLKIQPAELGDSAVYLCASSLDASYEAFFGQGTRLTVV.

V usage is TRBV11-2 and J usage is TRBJ2-1; TRBD2 matches at 9 bases. V shed 5 bases, J shed 4 bases, and the junction held 9 bases outside the gene matches. Germline CDR1 is SGHAT and CDR2 is FQNNGV. The CDR3 length is 16 residues. The CDR3 DNA follows: TGTGCCAGCAGCCTCTTAGCGGGAGTGAGGTACAATGAGCAGTTCTTC. Translation gives CASSLLAGVRYNEQFF.

The chain carries TRBV9 and TRBJ2-1; TRBD2 is a possible D gene (6 bases). The V gene lost 0 bases and the J gene lost 5 bases, with 18 bases spanning the gap. This CDR3 region has 17 residues. CDR1 is SGDLS, CDR2 YYNGEE, per germline. The CDR3 DNA reads as TGTGCCAGCAGCGTAGTTCTTGGACCAGGGAGGAACAATGAGCAGTTCTTC. Amino acid sequence: CASSVVLGPGRNNEQFF. Looking up the rest from reference TRBV9 and TRBJ2-1 gives the full variable domain: DSGVTQTPKHLITATGQRVTLRCSPRSGDLSVYWYQQSLDQGLQFLIQYYNGEERAKGNILERFSAQQFPDLHSELNLSSLELGDSALYFCASSVVLGPGRNNEQFFGPGTRLTVL.

The table lists this clone with a count of one. V usage is TRBV4-2 and J usage is TRBJ2-7; 9 bases match TRBD2. V was clipped by 1 base and J by 7 bases; unmatched bases: 11. CDR3 length: 16 residues. Germline lookup yields CDR1 LGHNA and CDR2 YNFKEQ. The CDR3 DNA reads TGTGCCAGCAGCCAAGCCGAAGCGGGAGGTTATAGTGAGCAGTACTTC. Translating gives CASSQAEAGGYSEQYF.

The V and J genes are TRBV7-8 and TRBJ2-3, with unresolved D. Trimming cost V 5 bases and J 3 bases, with 9 bases left between them. The V gene's germline CDR1 is SGHVS and CDR2 FQNEAQ. CDR3 length: 13 amino acids. The CDR3 sequence is CASSAPITDTQYF. CDR3 DNA sequence: TGTGCCAGCAGCGCACCGATAACAGATACGCAGTATTTT.

This clone has more than one count but fewer than ten. This chain connects TRBV5-4 to TRBJ1-2; the D gene is possibly TRBD1 (5 bases). Germline loops: CDR1 SGHNT, CDR2 YYREEE (reference sequence). This CDR3 has 14 residues. Trimming pared 4 bases from V and 4 bases from J, leaving 14 bases between. CDR3 in DNA: TGTGCCAGCAGCGACAGAAAGAACATCTATGGCTACACCTTC. It specifies CASSDRKNIYGYTF.

The gene calls are TRBV18 and TRBJ1-5, with D possibly being TRBD1 (5 bases). The CDR3 runs to 13 residues. Deletions cut 5 bases from V and 4 bases from J, with 9 bases between. Germline V lookup: CDR1 KGHSH, CDR2 LQKENI. CDR3 sequence (DNA): TGTGCCAGCTCAGACAGTGATAATCAGCCCCAGCATTTT. Translation: CASSDSDNQPQHF.

The chain combines TRBV21-1 with TRBJ2-6; the table's D call, TRBD2, has no DNA check behind it. TRBV21-1 is labeled a pseudogene. The CDR3 is made up of 18 amino acids. This CDR3 is CASSKAGLLNSGANVLTF. The CDR3 DNA reads as TGTGCCAGCAGTAAAGCGGGACTGTTAAACTCTGGGGCCAACGTCCTGACTTTC.